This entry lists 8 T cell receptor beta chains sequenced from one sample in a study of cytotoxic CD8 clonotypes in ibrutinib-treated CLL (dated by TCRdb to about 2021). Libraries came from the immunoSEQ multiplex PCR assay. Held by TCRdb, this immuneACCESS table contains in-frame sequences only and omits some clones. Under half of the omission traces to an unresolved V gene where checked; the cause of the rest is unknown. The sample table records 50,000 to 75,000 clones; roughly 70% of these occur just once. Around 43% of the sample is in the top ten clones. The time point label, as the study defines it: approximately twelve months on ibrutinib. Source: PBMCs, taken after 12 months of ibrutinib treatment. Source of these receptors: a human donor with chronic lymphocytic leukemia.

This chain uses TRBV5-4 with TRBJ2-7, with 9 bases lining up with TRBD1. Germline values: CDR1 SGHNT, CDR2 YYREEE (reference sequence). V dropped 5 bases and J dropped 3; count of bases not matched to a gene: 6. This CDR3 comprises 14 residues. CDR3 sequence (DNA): TGTGCCAGCAGTTCCGGGACAGGGTTCTACGAGCAGTACTTC. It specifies CASSSGTGFYEQYF.

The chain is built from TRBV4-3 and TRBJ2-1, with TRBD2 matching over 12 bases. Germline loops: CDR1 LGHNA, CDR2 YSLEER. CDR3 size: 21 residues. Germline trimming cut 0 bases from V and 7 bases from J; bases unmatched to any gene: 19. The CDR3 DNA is TGCGCCAGCAGCCAAGATTGGTCTTTTGGGCTAGCGGGAGGGCCGACGAATGAGCAGTTCTTC. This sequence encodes CASSQDWSFGLAGGPTNEQFF.

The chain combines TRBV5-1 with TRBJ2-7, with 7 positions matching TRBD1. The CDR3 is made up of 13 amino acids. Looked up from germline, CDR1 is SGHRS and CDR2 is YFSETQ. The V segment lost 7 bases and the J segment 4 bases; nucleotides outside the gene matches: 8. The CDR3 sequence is CASWGQTSYEQYF. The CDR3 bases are TGCGCCAGCTGGGGACAGACTTCATACGAGCAGTACTTC.

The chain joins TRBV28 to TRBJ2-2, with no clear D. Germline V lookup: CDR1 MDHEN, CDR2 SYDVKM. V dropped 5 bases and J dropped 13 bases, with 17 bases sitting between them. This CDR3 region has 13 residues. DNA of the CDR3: TGTGCCAGCAGTCCCGGGCCTAGTAACTGGCTGTTTTTT. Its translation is CASSPGPSNWLFF.

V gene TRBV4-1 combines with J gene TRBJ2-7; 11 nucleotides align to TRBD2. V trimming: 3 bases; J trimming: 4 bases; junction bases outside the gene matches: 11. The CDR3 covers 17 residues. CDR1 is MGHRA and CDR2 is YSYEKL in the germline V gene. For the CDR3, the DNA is TGCGCCAGCAGCCAGGACCCCCGGCCTAGCGGGAGGTACGAGCAGTACTTC. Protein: CASSQDPRPSGRYEQYF.

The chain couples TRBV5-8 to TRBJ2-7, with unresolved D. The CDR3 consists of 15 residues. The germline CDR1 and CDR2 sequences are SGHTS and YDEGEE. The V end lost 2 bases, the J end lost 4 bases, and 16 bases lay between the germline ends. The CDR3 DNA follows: TGTGCCAGCAGCTTTCTGGGTAGCACGCAGTACGAGCAGTACTTC. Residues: CASSFLGSTQYEQYF.

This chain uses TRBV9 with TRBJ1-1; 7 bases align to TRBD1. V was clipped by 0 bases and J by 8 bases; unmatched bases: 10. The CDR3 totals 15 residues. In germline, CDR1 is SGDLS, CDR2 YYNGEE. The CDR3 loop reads CASSVAREDRIEAFF. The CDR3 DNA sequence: TGTGCCAGCAGCGTAGCGAGGGAGGACAGGATCGAAGCTTTCTTT.

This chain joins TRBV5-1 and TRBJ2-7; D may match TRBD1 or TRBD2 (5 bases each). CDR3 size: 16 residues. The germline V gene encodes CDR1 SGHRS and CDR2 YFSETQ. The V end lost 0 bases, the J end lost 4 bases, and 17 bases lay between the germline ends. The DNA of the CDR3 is TGCGCCAGCAGCTTGGCCCTCGGGACCGCCCCTTACGAGCAGTACTTC. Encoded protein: CASSLALGTAPYEQYF.